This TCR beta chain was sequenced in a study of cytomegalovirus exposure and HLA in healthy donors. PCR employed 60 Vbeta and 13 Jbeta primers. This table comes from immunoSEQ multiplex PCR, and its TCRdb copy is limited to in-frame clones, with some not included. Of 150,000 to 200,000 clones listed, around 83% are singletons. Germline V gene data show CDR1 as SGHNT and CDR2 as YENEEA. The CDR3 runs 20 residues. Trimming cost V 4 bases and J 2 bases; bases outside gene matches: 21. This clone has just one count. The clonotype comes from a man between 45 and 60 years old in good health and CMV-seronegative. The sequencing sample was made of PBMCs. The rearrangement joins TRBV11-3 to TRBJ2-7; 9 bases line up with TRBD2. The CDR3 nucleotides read TGTGCCAGCAGCTCCTCGGGTTGGCCGGGACTAGCAACCCCCCCCTACGAGCAGTACTTC. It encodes CASSSSGWPGLATPPYEQYF.